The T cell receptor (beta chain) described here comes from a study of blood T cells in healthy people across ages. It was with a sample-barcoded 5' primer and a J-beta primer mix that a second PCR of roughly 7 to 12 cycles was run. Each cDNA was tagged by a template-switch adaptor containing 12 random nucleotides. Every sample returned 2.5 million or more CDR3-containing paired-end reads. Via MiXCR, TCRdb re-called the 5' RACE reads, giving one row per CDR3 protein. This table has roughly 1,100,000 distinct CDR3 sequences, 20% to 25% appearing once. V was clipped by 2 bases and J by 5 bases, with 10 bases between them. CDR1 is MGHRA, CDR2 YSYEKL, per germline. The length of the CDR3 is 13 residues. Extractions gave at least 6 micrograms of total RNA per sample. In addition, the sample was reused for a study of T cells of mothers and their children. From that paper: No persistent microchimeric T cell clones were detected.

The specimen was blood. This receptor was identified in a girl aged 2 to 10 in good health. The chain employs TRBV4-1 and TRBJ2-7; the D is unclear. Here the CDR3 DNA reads TGCGCCAGCAGCCAAAGCGCCCTGGACGAGCAGTACTTC. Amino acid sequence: CASSQSALDEQYF.